The clone carrying this T cell receptor beta chain was seen a handful of times. The CDR3 extends over 13 amino acids. Germline CDR1 is MDHEN and CDR2 is SYDVKM. Trimming pared 6 bases from V and 7 bases from J, leaving 10 bases between. Categorization into cohorts depended on clinical history that participants reported. This sample was taken from a study of blood T cell repertoires in COVID-19. On the study more broadly: The analysed material was cDNA or gDNA that came from T cells, B-cell-depleted T cells, or PBMCs.

Under the authors' procedure: Using reference gene primer amplification, nucleated cell counts were estimated. TCRdb keeps only in-frame clones here, not all; method: immunoSEQ multiplex PCR. V and J calls and clone size are copied from that table; D and trimming were computed from the DNA. This table has 150,000 to 200,000 clones, about 88% appearing once. This chain uses TRBV28 with TRBJ1-6, with a weak D call TRBD1 (5 bases). This TCR was sampled from a woman between 50 and 59 years old who had recovered from COVID-19. Specimen: PBMCs or T cells enriched from blood (not recorded which). CDR3 in amino acids: CASSFRANSPLHF. The CDR3 nucleotides read TGTGCCAGCAGCTTCAGGGCCAATTCACCCCTCCACTTT.